This T cell receptor beta chain is drawn from a study of blood T cell repertoires in COVID-19. The CDR3 is 15 residues long. Trimming cost V 0 bases and J 2 bases, with 10 bases left between them. Germline assignment: CDR1 LGHNA and CDR2 YSLEER. Only in-frame clones appear in the TCRdb table, and some are missing; sequencing was by immunoSEQ multiplex PCR. Among around 99,000 clones listed, around 82% were seen once. Specimen: peripheral blood. The sequence was obtained from a human donor in a cohort sampled during active or convalescent COVID-19. The J gene is TRBJ1-2, the V gene TRBV4-3; perhaps TRBD1 as D (6 bases). The CDR3 nucleotides are TGCGCCAGCAGCCAAGATCCTGGACAGAACTATGGCTACACCTTC. Amino acids: CASSQDPGQNYGYTF.